Presented here are 10 T cell receptor beta chains from one specimen sequenced in a study of cytomegalovirus exposure and HLA in healthy donors. Method: immunoSEQ multiplex PCR; TCRdb's copy keeps in-frame clones and lacks some. The top ten clones hold approximately 2% of a sample with some 210,000 clones, 80% to 90% of them seen once. Sequences were obtained from PBMCs. Receptors originate from a woman younger than 30 in good health and CMV-seropositive.

J is TRBJ2-2 and V is TRBV2, with 7 bases identical to TRBD1. From germline, CDR1 is SNHLY and CDR2 FYNNEI. V gave up 4 bases and J gave up 3 bases; unmatched junction bases: 5. CDR3 length: 15 residues. The CDR3 DNA follows: TGTGCCAGCAGTGTAAAGGGGGCGTACACCGGGGAGCTGTTTTTT. Translation gives CASSVKGAYTGELFF.

This chain joins TRBV14 and TRBJ2-1, with a possible D match to TRBD2 (6 bases). Germline-derived CDR1 and CDR2 are SGHDN and FVKESK. The CDR3 is 17 residues long. The V gene lost 5 bases and the J gene lost 3 bases, with 20 bases spanning the gap. The CDR3 sequence is CASSGLKGGAYYNEQFF. The DNA for the CDR3 is TGTGCCAGCAGCGGTTTAAAGGGCGGGGCATACTACAATGAGCAGTTCTTC.

This clone is a singleton in its sample. The chain recombines TRBV27 with TRBJ1-1; D might be TRBD1 (5 bases). V was shortened by 8 bases and J by 6 bases, with 19 bases between the two germline ends. The germline V gene encodes CDR1 MNHEY and CDR2 SMNVEV (reference sequence). CDR3 length: 14 amino acids. The CDR3 loop reads CASAGVLSRAEAFF. As DNA, the CDR3 is TGTGCCAGCGCCGGAGTCCTCTCCAGGGCTGAAGCTTTCTTT.

V gene TRBV10-3 combines with J gene TRBJ2-7, with 7 bases matching TRBD2. The junction had 10 bases not matched to a gene; V was cut back by 11 bases and J by 6 bases. Germline CDR1 is ENHRY and CDR2 is SYGVKD. The CDR3 sequence is 12 residues long. CDR3 sequence reads: CASQGGLGEQYF. The CDR3 nucleotides are TGTGCCTCTCAGGGAGGGTTAGGCGAGCAGTACTTC.

The J gene is TRBJ2-7, the V gene TRBV6-5, with a weak D call TRBD2 (5 bases). CDR1 and CDR2 (germline): MNHEY, SVGAGI. Between the trimmed V and J ends, which lost 2 bases and 2 bases, there was a span of 7 bases. The CDR3 runs 13 residues. CDR3 loop: CASSYLGAYEQYF. The CDR3 DNA reads TGTGCCAGCAGTTACCTCGGGGCCTACGAGCAGTACTTC.

The V gene is TRBV11-1, the J gene TRBJ1-1, with 10 bases identical to TRBD1. CDR3 length: 18 amino acids. Looked up from germline, CDR1 is SGHAT and CDR2 is FQDESV (reference sequence). V dropped 3 bases and J dropped 3; count of bases not matched to a gene: 13. The CDR3 sequence: CASSLSGTGEWGYTEAFF. Written as DNA, the CDR3 is TGTGCCAGCAGCTTGTCCGGGACAGGGGAGTGGGGCTACACTGAAGCTTTCTTT.

The chain recombines TRBV10-3 with TRBJ2-3; 9 bases line up with TRBD1. In germline, CDR1 is ENHRY, CDR2 SYGVKD. Trimming removed 11 bases from V and 2 bases from J; junction bases left unmatched: 8. The CDR3 sequence is 14 residues long. The CDR3 is CAAAGTGNTDTQYF. CDR3 nucleotide sequence: TGTGCCGCGGCCGGGACAGGGAACACAGATACGCAGTATTTT.

The rearrangement uses TRBV14 and TRBJ2-6; D is uncertain. Germline V gene data show CDR1 as SGHDN and CDR2 as FVKESK. The CDR3 length is 16 residues. Trimming pared 0 bases from V and 3 bases from J, leaving 9 bases between. The CDR3 spells CASSQERYRGANVLTF. The CDR3 bases are TGTGCCAGCAGCCAAGAACGGTACCGTGGGGCCAACGTCCTGACTTTC.

The chain employs TRBV2 and TRBJ2-1, with 7 nucleotides matching TRBD1. The CDR3 consists of 14 residues. J was trimmed by 1 base and V by 4 bases; bases with no gene match: 1. Germline V gives CDR1 SNHLY, CDR2 FYNNEI. The CDR3 DNA reads TGTGCCAGCAGTGGACAGGGTTCCTACAATGAGCAGTTCTTC. Residues: CASSGQGSYNEQFF. The complete variable domain, with remaining parts taken from reference TRBV2 and TRBJ2-1, reads EPEVTQTPSHQVTQMGQEVILRCVPISNHLYFYWYRQILGQKVEFLVSFYNNEISEKSEIFDDQFSVERPDGSNFTLKIRSTKLEDSAMYFCASSGQGSYNEQFFGPGTRLTVL.

This clone was found a few times. V usage is TRBV18 and J usage is TRBJ2-3; D may be TRBD2 (5 bases). The ends were cut back, 4 bases at V and 11 bases at J, with 13 bases in the middle. Germline lookup yields CDR1 KGHSH and CDR2 LQKENI. This CDR3 comprises 12 residues. For the CDR3, the DNA is TGTGCCAGCTCACAGAGGGATCCCGGGCAGTATTTT. This encodes CASSQRDPGQYF.